A single sample gave rise to the 25 T cell receptor beta chains below, sequenced in a study of cytomegalovirus exposure and HLA in healthy donors. The PCR used 60 Vbeta and 13 Jbeta primers. The assay was immunoSEQ multiplex PCR, and TCRdb's table has in-frame clones only and misses some. The sample has about 200,000 clones, approximately 80% seen once. Specimen: PBMCs. The receptors here all came from a man aged 25 to 40 in good health and CMV-seronegative.

The chain has TRBV2 and TRBJ2-7; 13 bases match TRBD2. The CDR3 consists of 17 residues. The V and J ends lost 3 bases and 4 bases, in that order; junction bases with no gene match: 9. Germline CDR1 and CDR2: SNHLY and FYNNEI. The CDR3 protein is CASSEGSTSGGAYEQYF. CDR3 sequence (DNA): TGTGCCAGCAGTGAGGGGAGTACTAGCGGGGGGGCTTACGAGCAGTACTTC.

The chain is built from TRBV6-5 and TRBJ2-7; maybe TRBD2 (5 bases). The CDR3 runs to 13 residues. V gave up 4 bases and J gave up 2 bases, with 9 bases separating them. Looked up from germline, CDR1 is MNHEY and CDR2 is SVGAGI. This chain's CDR3 is CASSSGRPYEQYF. CDR3 nucleotide sequence: TGTGCCAGCAGTTCGGGGAGACCCTACGAGCAGTACTTC.

This clone was observed a single time. V usage is TRBV6-1 and J usage is TRBJ1-5; D unresolved. This CDR3 has 14 amino acids. V lost 3 bases to trimming and J lost 1 base, with 7 bases between them. CDR1 and CDR2 (germline): MNHNS, SASEGT. CDR3 loop: CASSDGRSNQPQHF. In nucleotides, the CDR3 is TGTGCCAGCAGTGACGGGAGAAGCAATCAGCCCCAGCATTTT.

The rearrangement uses TRBV4-2 and TRBJ1-6, with D uncertain. The V and J ends lost 5 bases and 0 bases respectively, with 11 bases between them. Germline CDR1 LGHNA, CDR2 YNFKEQ. This CDR3 contains 16 residues. The CDR3 here is CASSVSWSSYNSPLHF. In DNA, the CDR3 is TGTGCCAGCAGCGTTTCTTGGAGCTCCTATAATTCACCCCTCCACTTT.

The chain combines TRBV9 with TRBJ2-5; the match to TRBD1 covers 7 bases. Germline CDR1 SGDLS, CDR2 YYNGEE. Losses at the gene ends were 4 bases for V and 2 bases for J; bases not matched to a gene: 5. CDR3 length: 14 amino acids. The CDR3 region has the DNA TGTGCCAGCAGCTCAGGGACAGTTCAAGAGACCCAGTACTTC. This gives the protein CASSSGTVQETQYF. Full variable domain (rest looked up from reference TRBV9 and TRBJ2-5): DSGVTQTPKHLITATGQRVTLRCSPRSGDLSVYWYQQSLDQGLQFLIQYYNGEERAKGNILERFSAQQFPDLHSELNLSSLELGDSALYFCASSSGTVQETQYFGPGTRLLVL.

The V call is TRBV6-5, the J call TRBJ1-1; the match to TRBD1 covers 9 bases. Germline CDR1 is MNHEY and CDR2 is SVGAGI. The length of the CDR3 is 15 residues. Germline trimming cut 7 bases from V and 3 bases from J; bases unmatched to any gene: 9. CDR3 loop: CASTLVQGAYTEAFF. CDR3 coding DNA: TGTGCCAGCACCTTAGTACAGGGGGCATACACTGAAGCTTTCTTT.

The rearrangement uses TRBV6-5 and TRBJ1-4, with D perhaps TRBD1 (6 bases). The CDR3 contains 14 residues. Germline assignment: CDR1 MNHEY and CDR2 SVGAGI. V lost 10 bases and J 5 bases, leaving 17 bases between the germline ends. The CDR3 is CATGRGGLNEKLFF. The CDR3, as DNA: TGTGCCACGGGGAGGGGGGGCCTAAATGAAAAACTGTTTTTT.

Only one count was recorded for this clone. The chain uses TRBV18 and TRBJ1-4; maybe TRBD1 (5 bases). Germline-derived CDR1 and CDR2 are KGHSH and LQKENI. The CDR3 totals 14 residues. With 6 bases removed from V and 5 bases from J, the gap between germline ends came to 13 bases. The CDR3 nucleotides are TGTGCCAGCTCCGTACAGGCCGCCAATGAAAAACTGTTTTTT. Its protein product is CASSVQAANEKLFF.

The chain recombines TRBV28 with TRBJ1-5; 9 bases match TRBD1. This CDR3 has 20 amino acids. Germline values: CDR1 MDHEN, CDR2 SYDVKM. J gave up 1 base and V 5 bases, and 18 bases lay outside the gene matches. Here the CDR3 reads CASSGGPTWTGDGSNQPQHF. DNA for the CDR3: TGTGCCAGCAGTGGAGGACCTACCTGGACAGGGGACGGGAGCAATCAGCCCCAGCATTTT.

Comment on this clone: In the same sample, other DNA sequences code for this CDR3. The chain carries TRBV6-1 and TRBJ1-5; 7 nucleotides agree with TRBD1. There are 14 residues in the CDR3. The junction had 8 bases not matched to a gene; V was cut back by 8 bases and J by 4 bases. The germline V gene encodes CDR1 MNHNS and CDR2 SASEGT. In nucleotides, the CDR3 is TGTGCCAGCGAGGGACAGTTTAGTAATCAGCCCCAGCATTTT. Translated: CASEGQFSNQPQHF.

The rearrangement uses TRBV5-6 and TRBJ2-3; TRBD1 agrees at 10 bases. The CDR3 is 14 residues long. V lost 4 bases, J lost 6 bases, and 5 bases stayed unmatched. Germline assignment: CDR1 SGHDT and CDR2 YYEEEE. The CDR3 nucleotides read TGTGCCAGCAGCCCCGACAGGGGGCTCGATACGCAGTATTTT. This encodes CASSPDRGLDTQYF.

The chain recombines TRBV15 with TRBJ2-7, with no clear D. Trimming left V 6 bases short and J 0 bases short, with 9 bases between. Germline V gene sequence: CDR1 LNHNV, CDR2 YYDKDF (reference sequence). CDR3 size: 13 residues. CDR3 in DNA: TGTGCCACCAGATTCGCCGGCTCCTACGAGCAGTACTTC. It specifies CATRFAGSYEQYF.

This clone was counted between two and nine times. The chain couples TRBV4-1 to TRBJ2-3; TRBD2 agrees at 9 bases. The CDR3 has 18 residues. Germline V lookup: CDR1 MGHRA, CDR2 YSYEKL. The trim removed 1 base at V and 7 bases at J, leaving 15 bases unmatched. CDR3 sequence: CASSQVPQAGGRWNTQYF. In DNA, the CDR3 is TGCGCCAGCAGCCAAGTCCCTCAAGCGGGGGGCCGCTGGAATACGCAGTATTTT.

The chain employs TRBV7-9 and TRBJ1-1, with 8 bases that match TRBD1. Germline V gene sequence: CDR1 SEHNR, CDR2 FQNEAQ (reference sequence). CDR3 length: 17 residues. The trim removed 5 bases at V and 4 bases at J, leaving 15 bases unmatched. The CDR3 bases are TGTGCCAGCAGCCGCCCCCTTCCGCCAGGGGGCACCACTGAAGCTTTCTTT. This sequence encodes CASSRPLPPGGTTEAFF.

This clone came up a few times. The CDR3 nucleotides read TGTGCCAGCAGTCCCACCTCCTACCGACAGGGCAATCGAAACACCATATATTTT. Amino acids: CASSPTSYRQGNRNTIYF. The chain has TRBV28 and TRBJ1-3, with 7 bases identical to TRBD1. CDR3 length equals 18 residues. Per germline, CDR1 MDHEN and CDR2 SYDVKM. With V trimmed by 5 bases and J by 5 bases, 18 bases remained unmatched.

V gene TRBV2 combines with J gene TRBJ2-7; weak D call: TRBD1 (6 bases). From germline, CDR1 is SNHLY and CDR2 FYNNEI. V dropped 8 bases and J dropped 3 bases, with 14 bases sitting between them. This CDR3 is built from 13 residues. CDR3 sequence (DNA): TGTGCCAGCGGACTTTTGGACAGCTACGAGCAGTACTTC. Translation gives CASGLLDSYEQYF.

This chain connects TRBV2 to TRBJ1-4; D is perhaps TRBD1 (5 bases). This CDR3 comprises 13 residues. Germline lookup yields CDR1 SNHLY and CDR2 FYNNEI. Trimming cost V 4 bases and J 4 bases, with 7 bases left between them. The CDR3 sequence: CASSGDYNEKLFF. Here the CDR3 DNA reads TGTGCCAGCAGTGGGGACTATAATGAAAAACTGTTTTTT.

The chain joins TRBV5-1 to TRBJ2-5; 10 bases align to TRBD1. CDR3 length: 16 amino acids. After removal of 0 bases from V and 4 bases from J, the junction contained 6 bases not matched to a gene. Germline V CDR1 and CDR2: SGHRS, YFSETQ. The DNA for the CDR3 is TGCGCCAGCAGCTTGGCCGAGACAGGGGGCAGAGAGACCCAGTACTTC. Encoded protein: CASSLAETGGRETQYF.

This chain uses TRBV19 with TRBJ2-4; tentatively, D is TRBD2 (5 bases). The CDR3 contains 12 residues. Germline V gives CDR1 LNHDA, CDR2 SQIVND (reference sequence). Trimming stripped 3 bases from V and 13 bases from J, with 13 bases between. The CDR3 sequence: CASSINRDPQYF. The DNA of the CDR3 is TGTGCCAGTAGTATTAATCGGGATCCACAGTACTTC.

The CDR3 loop reads CASSFLILEDSPLHF. The CDR3 bases are TGTGCCAGCAGTTTTTTGATTTTAGAAGATTCACCCCTCCACTTT. V usage is TRBV28 and J usage is TRBJ1-6; no clear D gene. Germline V CDR1 and CDR2: MDHEN, SYDVKM. CDR3 length equals 15 residues. V lost 3 bases and J lost 8, with 14 bases in between.

V usage is TRBV7-3 and J usage is TRBJ2-1, with 10 bases matching TRBD1. Germline CDR1 and CDR2: SGHTA and FQGTGA. CDR3 length: 15 amino acids. Trimming cost V 4 bases and J 9 bases; bases outside gene matches: 9. The CDR3 spells CASSYRQGALGEQFF. The CDR3 bases are TGTGCCAGCAGCTACCGACAGGGGGCTCTGGGTGAGCAGTTCTTC.

The J gene is TRBJ2-7, the V gene TRBV7-9; D possibly corresponds to TRBD2 (5 bases). Germline V lookup: CDR1 SEHNR, CDR2 FQNEAQ (reference sequence). CDR3 length equals 16 residues. V lost 1 base and J 1 base, leaving 14 bases between the germline ends. The CDR3 DNA reads as TGTGCCAGCAGCTTAGGCGTCGGACTTTATTCCTACGAGCAGTACTTC. Encoded protein: CASSLGVGLYSYEQYF.

V and J are TRBV6-1 and TRBJ2-1; no firm D call. This CDR3 has 12 amino acids. Germline V gene sequence: CDR1 MNHNS, CDR2 SASEGT. V was cut by 7 bases and J by 10 bases, with 14 bases left in between. CDR3 sequence (DNA): TGTGCCAGCATGGCTTATCCTGCCGAGCAGTTCTTC. Encoded protein: CASMAYPAEQFF.

The genes are TRBV4-1 and TRBJ1-2; D uncertain. This CDR3 region has 12 residues. CDR1 MGHRA and CDR2 YSYEKL come from the germline V gene. The V gene lost 8 bases and the J gene lost 1 base, with 8 bases spanning the gap. The CDR3 sequence is CASSGGNYGYTF. For the CDR3, the DNA is TGCGCCAGCTCCGGCGGTAACTATGGCTACACCTTC.

The chain combines TRBV27 with TRBJ2-7; D remains ambiguous. V lost 3 bases and J lost 5, with 11 bases in between. Germline lookup yields CDR1 MNHEY and CDR2 SMNVEV (reference sequence). The CDR3 has 13 residues. In DNA, the CDR3 is TGTGCCAGCAGTTTTACGCGTCAAGACGAGCAGTACTTC. The encoded protein is CASSFTRQDEQYF.